The rows below give T cell receptor beta chains drawn from one sample of a study of blood T cell repertoires in COVID-19. The protocol was immunoSEQ multiplex PCR, while the TCRdb copy is restricted to in-frame clones and leaves out a portion. The sample includes roughly 71,000 clones, approximately 88% of them seen just once. Sequencing was performed on peripheral blood. These receptors were collected from a man aged 50 to 59 with acute or convalescent COVID-19. Both conserved end residues are trimmed from each CDR3. Rows may omit the clone size; those that give it use once, few, many or a size class.

clone size: few
V gene: TRBV7-9
CDR3 length: 11
J gene: TRBJ1-2
CDR3 protein: ASSLIQGGGYT

clone size: -
V gene: TRBV5-1
CDR3 length: 12
J gene: TRBJ1-2
CDR3 protein: ASSLETGGWGYT

clone size: -
V gene: TRBV11-2
CDR3 length: 9
J gene: TRBJ2-1
CDR3 protein: ASLRGYEQF

clone size: -
V gene: TRBV7-8
CDR3 length: 11
J gene: TRBJ2-7
CDR3 protein: ASSLTGVDEQY

clone size: once
V gene: TRBV5-6
CDR3 length: 14
J gene: TRBJ2-7
CDR3 protein: ASSPPGGVGGNEQY

clone size: -
V gene: TRBV24-1
CDR3 length: 14
J gene: TRBJ2-3
CDR3 protein: ATSDHGTRGTDTQY

clone size: -
V gene: TRBV5-6
CDR3 length: 11
J gene: TRBJ1-2
CDR3 protein: ASSRGQDYGYT

clone size: -
V gene: TRBV9
CDR3 length: 13
J gene: TRBJ1-5
CDR3 protein: ASSVGQGSNQPQH

clone size: few
V gene: TRBV9
CDR3 length: 13
J gene: TRBJ2-2
CDR3 protein: ASAISGGGTGELF

clone size: -
V gene: TRBV4-1
CDR3 length: 13
J gene: TRBJ2-7
CDR3 protein: ASSQWTGSSYEQY

clone size: -
V gene: TRBV27
CDR3 length: 15
J gene: TRBJ1-2
CDR3 protein: ASFPLQGAISNYGYT

clone size: once
V gene: TRBV23-1
CDR3 length: 13
J gene: TRBJ1-1
CDR3 protein: ASSSDNFRDCEAF

clone size: once
V gene: TRBV6-5
CDR3 length: 12
J gene: TRBJ2-7
CDR3 protein: GTKEPGQTYEQY

clone size: -
V gene: TRBV5-1
CDR3 length: 13
J gene: TRBJ1-1
CDR3 protein: ASSGGTGENTEAF

clone size: once
V gene: TRBV5-1
CDR3 length: 13
J gene: TRBJ2-7
CDR3 protein: ASSLGTAITYEQY

clone size: few
V gene: TRBV5-8
CDR3 length: 12
J gene: TRBJ1-2
CDR3 protein: ASSLYSRYYGYT

clone size: -
V gene: TRBV7-7
CDR3 length: 12
J gene: TRBJ2-7
CDR3 protein: AVGIGTGAYEQY

clone size: -
V gene: TRBV6-4
CDR3 length: 11
J gene: TRBJ2-1
CDR3 protein: ASSDQTSYEQF

clone size: -
V gene: TRBV5-1
CDR3 length: 12
J gene: TRBJ2-7
CDR3 protein: ASSLGQLSYEQY

clone size: -
V gene: TRBV7-6
CDR3 length: 14
J gene: TRBJ1-3
CDR3 protein: ASSLLGGGEGNTIY

clone size: few
V gene: TRBV18
CDR3 length: 13
J gene: TRBJ2-3
CDR3 protein: ASSPSYVEGDTQY

clone size: -
V gene: TRBV19
CDR3 length: 12
J gene: TRBJ2-7
CDR3 protein: ASKTSGASYEQY

clone size: -
V gene: TRBV29-1
CDR3 length: 15
J gene: TRBJ2-1
CDR3 protein: SAEGLAGGENYNEQF

clone size: -
V gene: TRBV19
CDR3 length: 13
J gene: TRBJ2-7
CDR3 protein: ASSKPSGTVYEQY

clone size: -
V gene: TRBV7-4
CDR3 length: 14
J gene: TRBJ1-4
CDR3 protein: ASSLVGLGGNEKLF

clone size: -
V gene: TRBV7-8
CDR3 length: 14
J gene: TRBJ1-1
CDR3 protein: ASSLEVSGIWAEAF

clone size: -
V gene: TRBV7-3
CDR3 length: 12
J gene: TRBJ2-2
CDR3 protein: ASSFSGGSGELF

clone size: -
V gene: TRBV18
CDR3 length: 15
J gene: TRBJ1-3
CDR3 protein: ASSPLTGAVSGNTIY

clone size: -
V gene: TRBV7-8
CDR3 length: 14
J gene: TRBJ1-5
CDR3 protein: ASSSGSGGRMQPQH

clone size: -
V gene: TRBV11-2
CDR3 length: 12
J gene: TRBJ2-7
CDR3 protein: ASSMTGGTYEQY

clone size: few
V gene: TRBV7-9
CDR3 length: 13
J gene: TRBJ2-1
CDR3 protein: ASSPTSGGYNEQF

clone size: -
V gene: TRBV5-4
CDR3 length: 12
J gene: TRBJ1-1
CDR3 protein: ASSLDGPNTEAF

clone size: -
V gene: TRBV11-2
CDR3 length: 12
J gene: TRBJ1-6
CDR3 protein: ASSFPGKNSPLH

clone size: -
V gene: TRBV6-1
CDR3 length: 12
J gene: TRBJ1-6
CDR3 protein: ASSELVGSSPLH

clone size: -
V gene: TRBV29-1
CDR3 length: 9
J gene: TRBJ1-2
CDR3 protein: SVAGMAGYT

clone size: -
V gene: TRBV10-3
CDR3 length: 15
J gene: TRBJ2-7
CDR3 protein: AISQVGTGTGAYEQY

clone size: once
V gene: TRBV4-1
CDR3 length: 15
J gene: TRBJ2-7
CDR3 protein: ASSLRTSGLPFYEQY

clone size: once
V gene: TRBV6-4
CDR3 length: 11
J gene: TRBJ1-2
CDR3 protein: ASSRTGNYGYT

clone size: -
V gene: TRBV29-1
CDR3 length: 10
J gene: TRBJ1-2
CDR3 protein: SVEGPGYGYT

clone size: -
V gene: TRBV14
CDR3 length: 13
J gene: TRBJ2-7
CDR3 protein: ASSQDYGGSYEQY

clone size: -
V gene: TRBV30
CDR3 length: 11
J gene: TRBJ2-7
CDR3 protein: AWSSGQGAEQY

clone size: -
V gene: TRBV7-2
CDR3 length: 11
J gene: TRBJ2-5
CDR3 protein: ASSFTNQETQY

clone size: -
V gene: TRBV7-9
CDR3 length: 12
J gene: TRBJ1-2
CDR3 protein: ASSFSDRGYGYT

clone size: -
V gene: TRBV11-2
CDR3 length: 14
J gene: TRBJ2-3
CDR3 protein: ASSSGRGGSTDTQY

clone size: -
V gene: TRBV19
CDR3 length: 15
J gene: TRBJ2-1
CDR3 protein: ASSNSPGQLSYNEQF

clone size: -
V gene: TRBV18
CDR3 length: 12
J gene: TRBJ1-5
CDR3 protein: ASSKQGLNQPQH

clone size: few
V gene: TRBV25-1
CDR3 length: 11
J gene: TRBJ1-1
CDR3 protein: ASSEFGSTEAF

clone size: once
V gene: TRBV27
CDR3 length: 13
J gene: TRBJ2-7
CDR3 protein: ASSLAGTGTYEQY

clone size: -
V gene: TRBV12-3/TRBV12-4
CDR3 length: 10
J gene: TRBJ1-1
CDR3 protein: ASSLANTEAF